These 17 T cell receptor beta chains came from one sample sequenced in a study of T cell changes during pregnancy in multiple sclerosis. Produced via immunoSEQ multiplex PCR; TCRdb's table is partial and in-frame only. Of roughly 60,000 clones in the sample, 92% were seen once. Sequenced here: peripheral blood, sampled in the second trimester of pregnancy. The receptors were sampled from a female donor with multiple sclerosis, enrolled in a pregnancy study.

The chain has TRBV11-2 and TRBJ2-1, with TRBD2 identical over 9 bases. The ends lost 1 base at V and 7 bases at J; junction bases unmatched: 8. There are 16 residues in the CDR3. Per germline, CDR1 SGHAT and CDR2 FQNNGV. The CDR3 region has the DNA TGTGCCAGCAGCTTAGCCCCCGCGGGAGGGCGAAATGAGCAGTTCTTC. Translating gives CASSLAPAGGRNEQFF.

The chain carries TRBV7-3 and TRBJ2-3, with 11 bases fitting TRBD1. Losses at the gene ends were 1 base for V and 5 bases for J; bases not matched to a gene: 5. This CDR3 region has 16 residues. CDR1 and CDR2 (germline): SGHTA, FQGTGA. The CDR3 reads CASSLIGDRGRDTQYF. As DNA, the CDR3 is TGTGCCAGCAGCTTAATAGGGGACAGGGGGAGAGATACGCAGTATTTT.

Ten or more counts support this clone. The V and J genes are TRBV28 and TRBJ1-2; D ambiguous. This CDR3 has 14 residues. The V end was cut by 2 bases, the J end by 3 bases, with 10 bases between. Germline CDR1 MDHEN, CDR2 SYDVKM. The CDR3 is CASSLIGHDYGYTF. CDR3 nucleotides: TGTGCCAGCAGTTTAATCGGTCACGACTATGGCTACACCTTC.

This clone is classed as medium-sized. The V call is TRBV30, the J call TRBJ1-1; TRBD1 matches at 7 bases. Germline-derived CDR1 and CDR2 are GTSNPN and SVGIG (reference sequence). The CDR3 totals 12 residues. V lost 8 bases to trimming and J lost 6 bases; unmatched junction nucleotides: 9. As DNA, the CDR3 is TGTGCCGGAGACAGGGAGTTAGCTGAAGCTTTCTTT. Its translation: CAGDRELAEAFF. Combining the CDR3 with reference TRBV30 and TRBJ1-1 gives the whole variable domain SQTIHQWPATLVQPVGSPLSLECTVEGTSNPNLYWYRQAAGRGLQLLFYSVGIGQISSEVPQNLSASRPQDRQFILSSKKLLLSDSGFYLCAGDRELAEAFFGQGTRLTVV.

This clone occurred once. The chain is built from TRBV4-3 and TRBJ2-1; unclear D gene. V lost 4 bases and J lost 7, with 29 bases in between. Germline CDR1 reads LGHNA; CDR2 reads YSLEER. CDR3 size: 19 residues. The CDR3 protein is CASSLLTLTGLEADNEQFF. CDR3 DNA: TGCGCCAGCAGCCTATTGACCCTAACGGGTCTCGAGGCGGATAATGAGCAGTTCTTC.

The chain recombines TRBV27 with TRBJ2-1; 8 positions match TRBD2. V dropped 3 bases and J dropped 0; count of bases not matched to a gene: 4. Germline CDR1 MNHEY, CDR2 SMNVEV (reference sequence). The CDR3 covers 16 residues. This CDR3 reads CASSLLAGSSYNEQFF. The DNA for the CDR3 is TGTGCCAGCAGTTTGTTAGCGGGAAGCTCCTACAATGAGCAGTTCTTC.

The DNA of the CDR3 is TGTGCCAGCAGTTTACTTAACACTGAAGCTTTCTTT. Its translation is CASSLLNTEAFF. The chain uses TRBV28 and TRBJ1-1; the D is unclear. The V and J ends lost 2 bases and 2 bases respectively, with 3 bases between them. Looked up from germline, CDR1 is MDHEN and CDR2 is SYDVKM. The CDR3 consists of 12 residues.

The chain has TRBV4-3 and TRBJ2-7; D gene uncertain. This CDR3 comprises 16 residues. The germline gives CDR1 LGHNA, CDR2 YSLEER. V dropped 3 bases and J dropped 0 bases, with 15 bases sitting between them. Here the CDR3 DNA reads TGCGCCAGCAGCCACACTGTCTCAACTACCTCCTACGAGCAGTACTTC. It translates to CASSHTVSTTSYEQYF.

The chain couples TRBV18 to TRBJ2-4, with TRBD1 as a possible D gene (6 bases). CDR1 KGHSH and CDR2 LQKENI come from the germline V gene. There are 17 residues in the CDR3. Trimming took 4 bases from V and 0 from J, leaving 16 bases between them. CDR3 protein: CASSRLDSLLAKNIQYF. CDR3 coding DNA: TGTGCCAGCTCACGACTGGACAGTTTACTAGCCAAAAACATTCAGTACTTC.

The chain couples TRBV5-4 to TRBJ2-1, with TRBD2 matching 12 bases. Germline V lookup: CDR1 SGHNT, CDR2 YYREEE (reference sequence). The length of the CDR3 is 14 residues. V trimming: 10 bases; J trimming: 7 bases; junction bases outside the gene matches: 9. CDR3 sequence reads: CAGASGGAGNEQFF. CDR3 nucleotide sequence: TGTGCCGGGGCTAGCGGGGGGGCGGGGAATGAGCAGTTCTTC.

V is TRBV5-1 and J is TRBJ1-1; D may be TRBD1 (5 bases). The V end was cut by 2 bases, the J end by 1 base, with 9 bases between. The CDR3 is 14 residues long. Germline lookup yields CDR1 SGHRS and CDR2 YFSETQ. The DNA of the CDR3 is TGCGCCAGCAGCTTTTGGGGGGAGAACACTGAAGCTTTCTTT. It translates to CASSFWGENTEAFF.

The J gene is TRBJ1-5, the V gene TRBV10-2; D is ambiguous. Deletions cut 0 bases from V and 0 bases from J, with 9 bases between. This CDR3 region has 16 residues. Per germline, CDR1 WSHSY and CDR2 SAAADI. The CDR3 coding sequence is TGCGCCAGCAGTGAGTCACTGAGAACTAGCAATCAGCCCCAGCATTTT. Encoded protein: CASSESLRTSNQPQHF.

This rearrangement joins TRBV27 to TRBJ2-1; D ambiguous. Germline V lookup: CDR1 MNHEY, CDR2 SMNVEV (reference sequence). The CDR3 runs to 14 residues. The ends were cut back, 3 bases at V and 6 bases at J, with 12 bases in the middle. DNA of the CDR3: TGTGCCAGCAGTTTCAGGATGGTCCTCAATGAGCAGTTCTTC. It yields the protein CASSFRMVLNEQFF.

This sequence joins TRBV2 and TRBJ1-5; the D gene is possibly TRBD1 (5 bases). Between the trimmed V and J ends, which lost 3 bases and 2 bases, there was a span of 14 bases. The CDR3 consists of 16 residues. Germline values: CDR1 SNHLY, CDR2 FYNNEI. CDR3 sequence (DNA): TGTGCCAGCAGTGATTGTAAGGCAGGGTGCAATCAGCCCCAGCATTTT. It translates to CASSDCKAGCNQPQHF.

This chain links TRBV5-1 with TRBJ2-3; 9 bases agree with TRBD2. Germline CDR1 SGHRS, CDR2 YFSETQ. Germline trimming cut 0 bases from V and 6 bases from J; bases unmatched to any gene: 14. This CDR3 comprises 18 residues. The CDR3 loop is CASSLGNSGRGWADTQYF. CDR3 bases: TGCGCCAGCAGCTTGGGTAATAGCGGGAGAGGCTGGGCGGATACGCAGTATTTT.

The chain is built from TRBV5-6 and TRBJ1-4; D is possibly TRBD1 (6 bases). The CDR3 has 15 amino acids. CDR1 and CDR2 from the germline V gene are SGHDT and YYEEEE. The V end was cut by 0 bases, the J end by 6 bases, with 12 bases between. CDR3 in amino acids: CASSLGGGGDEKLFF. CDR3 sequence (DNA): TGTGCCAGCAGCTTGGGGGGGGGCGGAGATGAAAAACTGTTTTTT. Combining the CDR3 with reference TRBV5-6 and TRBJ1-4 gives the whole variable domain DAGVTQSPTHLIKTRGQQVTLRCSPKSGHDTVSWYQQALGQGPQFIFQYYEEEERQRGNFPDRFSGHQFPNYSSELNVNALLLGDSALYLCASSLGGGGDEKLFFGSGTQLSVL.

This chain links TRBV6-4 with TRBJ2-7; TRBD2 agrees at 7 bases. The CDR3 runs to 13 residues. Germline V gives CDR1 MRHNA, CDR2 SNTAGT. Trimming at V came to 5 bases and at J to 4 bases, leaving 5 bases not matched to a gene. The CDR3 coding sequence is TGTGCCAGCAGTCTTCAAGCGGGGTACGAGCAGTACTTC. Translated: CASSLQAGYEQYF.